Given below is one TCR beta chain in context. Its specificity is unknown. This CDR3 contains 18 residues. Losses at the gene ends were 1 base for V and 5 bases for J; bases not matched to a gene: 11. Combining a sample-barcoded 5' primer with a J-beta primer mix, a second PCR ran for about 7 to 11 cycles. In TCRdb, the 5' RACE reads were re-called with MiXCR into one record per CDR3 protein. This table has under 850,000 distinct CDR3 sequences, around 34% appearing once. The data originate from a study of blood T cells in healthy people across ages. Findings and caveats of the study: Comparison with aged donors showed that long-lived donors had more naive CD4+ cells and higher diversity. Strong correlation linked observed beta diversity and percent naive T cells.

Source material: blood. The V gene is TRBV12-3 or TRBV12-4, the J gene TRBJ2-2; TRBD1 aligns across 9 bases. The receptor's source is a man aged 18 to 30 in good health. The CDR3 protein is CASSLVERGTGSTGELFF. CDR3 DNA: TGTGCCAGCAGTTTAGTCGAGAGAGGGACAGGGAGTACCGGGGAGCTGTTTTTT.